This T cell receptor beta chain was sequenced during a study of PD-1 blockade in classical Hodgkin lymphoma. All patients relapsed after autologous stem cell transplantation, and brentuximab vedotin exposure varied. To note about this clone: Its antigen remains unidentified.

The assay was immunoSEQ multiplex PCR, and TCRdb's table has in-frame clones only and misses some. Of around 10,000 clones in the sample, approximately 80% were seen once. Germline CDR1 is SGHRS and CDR2 is YFSETQ. V lost 0 bases, J lost 4 bases, and 17 bases stayed unmatched. The CDR3 spans 20 residues. The study's findings and limits: Newly diagnosed patients were reported to start with lower TCR diversity than healthy donors. Only CD4+ TCR diversity, not CD8+, had risen significantly by C4D1.

This TCR was recovered from a human donor with classical Hodgkin lymphoma. Here the sequenced sample was peripheral blood mononuclear cells (PBMCs), taken before the second cycle of nivolumab. The rearrangement links TRBV5-1 to TRBJ2-4; 9 positions match TRBD1. CDR3 DNA sequence: TGCGCCAGCAGCTTGGGGTCGGACAGGGGAATAGGCGGGGGAAAAAACATTCAGTACTTC. Residues: CASSLGSDRGIGGGKNIQYF.